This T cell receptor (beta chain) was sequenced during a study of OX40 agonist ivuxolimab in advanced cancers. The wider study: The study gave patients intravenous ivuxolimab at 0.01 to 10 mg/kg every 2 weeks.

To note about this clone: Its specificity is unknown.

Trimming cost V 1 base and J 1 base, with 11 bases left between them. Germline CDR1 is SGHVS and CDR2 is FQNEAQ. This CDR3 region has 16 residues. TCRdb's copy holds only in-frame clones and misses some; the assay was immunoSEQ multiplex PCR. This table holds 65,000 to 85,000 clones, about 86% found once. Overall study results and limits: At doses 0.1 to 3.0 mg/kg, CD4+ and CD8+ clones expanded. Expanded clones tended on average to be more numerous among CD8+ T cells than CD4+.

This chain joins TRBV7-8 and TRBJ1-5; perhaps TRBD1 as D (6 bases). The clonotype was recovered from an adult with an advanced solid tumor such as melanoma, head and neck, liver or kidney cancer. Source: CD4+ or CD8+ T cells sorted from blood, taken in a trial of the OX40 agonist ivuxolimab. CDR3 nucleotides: TGTGCCAGCAGCTTAGGAGACGACAGGAGCAATCAGCCCCAGCATTTT. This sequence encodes CASSLGDDRSNQPQHF.